At least ten counts were recorded for the clone carrying this T cell receptor beta chain. The antigen is not known. The source of the sample is a study of T-cell memory formation after mild COVID-19. The overall study: Clusters of TCRs were largely donor specific.

Germline assignment: CDR1 LGHNA and CDR2 YSLEER. V lost 1 base to trimming and J lost 10 bases, with 14 bases between them. This CDR3 spans 15 amino acids. General study points: CD4+ contracting clones were found mainly in CM and EM, and CD8+ ones in EMRA.

Constant-segment primers were used for 5'RACE, and the resulting TCR alpha and TCR beta cDNA libraries carried sample barcodes and UMIs. TCRdb redid the calling of the 5' RACE reads with MiXCR, one entry per CDR3 protein. The table shows 100,000 to 150,000 distinct CDR3 sequences, with about 6% occurring only once. Sequencing was performed on PBMCs or a T cell subset sorted from them (not recorded which). J is TRBJ1-6 and V is TRBV4-3; no clear D gene. The receptor's source is an adult woman who had mild COVID-19 (a few samples of this study predate the infection). Cell type and time point are not known. The chain's CDR3 is CASSQGHSSSSPLHF. The CDR3 nucleotides are TGCGCCAGCAGCCAAGGGCATTCATCCTCGTCACCCCTCCACTTT.